This T cell receptor (beta chain) was identified in a study of blood T cell repertoires in COVID-19. On the study more broadly: In each case, the material was cDNA or gDNA derived from T cells, B-cell-depleted T cells, or PBMCs.

Authors' analysis steps: The authors estimated nucleated cell counts from reference gene primer amplification. The protocol was immunoSEQ multiplex PCR, while the TCRdb copy is restricted to in-frame clones and leaves out a portion. V and J calls plus clone size are reproduced from that table; the DNA served to infer D and trimming. The table has under 300,000 clones, approximately 86% seen once. After removal of 4 bases from V and 0 bases from J, the junction contained 9 bases not matched to a gene. Germline-derived CDR1 and CDR2 are LGHNA and YNFKEQ. The CDR3 sequence is 18 residues long. Sequenced sample: peripheral blood. This TCR was sampled from a woman between 65 and 79 years old with active or convalescent COVID-19. The chain carries TRBV4-2 and TRBJ2-6; TRBD1 matches at 7 bases. The CDR3 DNA reads as TGTGCCAGCAGCCTCTTGACAGGGCTCCTCTCTGGGGCCAACGTCCTGACTTTC. It yields the protein CASSLLTGLLSGANVLTF.